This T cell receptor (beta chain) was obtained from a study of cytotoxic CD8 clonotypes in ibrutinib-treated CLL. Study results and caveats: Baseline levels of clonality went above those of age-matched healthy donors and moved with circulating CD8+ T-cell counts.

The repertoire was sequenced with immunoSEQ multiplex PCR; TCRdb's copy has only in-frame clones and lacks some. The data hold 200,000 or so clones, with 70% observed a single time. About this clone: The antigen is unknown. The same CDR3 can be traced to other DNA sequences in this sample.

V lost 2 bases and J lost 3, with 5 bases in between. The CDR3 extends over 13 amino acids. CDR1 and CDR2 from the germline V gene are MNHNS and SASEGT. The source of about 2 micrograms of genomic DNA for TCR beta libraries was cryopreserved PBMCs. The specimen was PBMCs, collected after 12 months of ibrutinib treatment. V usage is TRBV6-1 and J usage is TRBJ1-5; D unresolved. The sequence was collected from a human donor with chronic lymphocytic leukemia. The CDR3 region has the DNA TGTGCCAGCAGTGAAACCCACAATCAGCCCCAGCATTTT. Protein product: CASSETHNQPQHF.